This T cell receptor (beta chain) was recorded in a study of cytomegalovirus exposure and HLA in healthy donors. After removal of 3 bases from V and 1 base from J, the junction contained 2 bases not matched to a gene. The V gene's germline CDR1 is SGHRS and CDR2 YFSETQ. The CDR3 runs 14 residues. Overall study results and limits: CMV antigen specificity of three CMV-associated chains was confirmed in vitro. Cytomegalovirus association was assigned to under 200 TCR beta chains. Per published reports, the classifier diagnosed cytomegalovirus status with high specificity and sensitivity.

The table came from immunoSEQ multiplex PCR; TCRdb's copy has only in-frame clones and leaves some out. The sample lists roughly 120,000 clones, approximately 89% occurring once. This clone has a handful of counts. No antigen is known for it. This TCR was sampled from a woman between 18 and 29 years old in good health and CMV-seronegative. The sequenced sample consisted of PBMCs. The chain uses TRBV5-1 and TRBJ1-1; TRBD1 aligns across 8 bases. This CDR3 reads CASSSGTGNTEAFF. The CDR3 DNA follows: TGCGCCAGCAGCTCGGGGACAGGGAACACTGAAGCTTTCTTT.